The TCR beta chain under discussion was sequenced for a study of T cells after yellow fever vaccination. Study-level points and caveats: Boosting was followed by the reappearance of most primary-vaccination clones (roughly 95% CD4, about 90% CD8). Researchers noted that a small share of clonotypes showed up in both CD4 and CD8 compartments. Compared with primary, the secondary response was weaker and peaked at day 5, not 15.

TCRdb used MiXCR to reprocess the 5' RACE reads, holding one entry per CDR3 protein. This sample has 99,000 or so distinct CDR3 sequences, with roughly 6% found just once. In this sample, this clonotype turned up a few times. Its antigen is unidentified. Germline CDR1 and CDR2: DFQATT and SNEGSKA (reference sequence). The CDR3 length is 15 residues. V lost 6 bases and J 4 bases, leaving 21 bases between the germline ends. The sequencing used CD8+ T cells sorted from PBMCs, collected 10 days after the yellow fever booster vaccination. The V gene is TRBV20-1, the J gene TRBJ1-2; D is perhaps TRBD1 (5 bases). The clonotype originates from a man between 18 and 35 years old who received the YFV17D yellow fever vaccine. The CDR3 sequence: CSARTYDRKVYGYTF. CDR3 in DNA: TGCAGTGCCCGAACCTACGACAGAAAAGTCTATGGCTACACCTTC.